The 19 T cell receptor beta chains presented below share a single source sample, sequenced in a study of cytomegalovirus exposure and HLA in healthy donors. The PCR had 60 Vbeta and 13 Jbeta primers. The data were produced by immunoSEQ multiplex PCR, yet TCRdb's version contains in-frame clones alone and is incomplete. Seen here are approximately 200,000 clones, about four fifths observed once, and the top ten hold under 2%. The sequenced material came from PBMCs. Receptor source: a girl aged 5-17 years in good health and CMV-seropositive.

The genes are TRBV6-4 and TRBJ2-3; TRBD2 aligns across 8 bases. In germline, CDR1 is MRHNA, CDR2 SNTAGT. Unmatched junction bases numbered 4, after V lost 8 bases and J lost 0 bases. The length of the CDR3 is 14 residues. CDR3 bases: TGTGCCAGCTCCGGGGGGGAAAGCACAGATACGCAGTATTTT. This gives the protein CASSGGESTDTQYF.

This chain's CDR3 is CATRDSDSNQPQHF. The CDR3 coding sequence is TGTGCCACCCGGGACAGCGATAGCAATCAGCCCCAGCATTTT. The rearrangement joins TRBV6-1 to TRBJ1-5, with 7 bases that match TRBD1. This CDR3 comprises 14 residues. Germline V gene lookup returns CDR1 MNHNS and CDR2 SASEGT. V dropped 10 bases and J dropped 0; count of bases not matched to a gene: 6.

This clone was found a few times. The chain couples TRBV18 to TRBJ1-2, with D possibly TRBD1 on 6 matching bases. V was pared by 3 bases and J by 4 bases, with 12 bases between. This CDR3 is built from 14 residues. From germline, CDR1 is KGHSH and CDR2 LQKENI. The CDR3 protein is CASSPREDSYGYTF. CDR3 nucleotide sequence: TGTGCCAGCTCACCCCGGGAGGACAGCTATGGCTACACCTTC.

The count of this clone is one. The chain carries TRBV9 and TRBJ2-4; D not certain. This CDR3 contains 13 residues. Per the germline V gene, CDR1 is SGDLS and CDR2 is YYNGEE. V was shortened by 3 bases and J by 7 bases, with 11 bases between the two germline ends. CDR3 coding DNA: TGTGCCAGCAGCGGACCTCACGGGAACATTCAGTACTTC. It is translated as CASSGPHGNIQYF.

The rearrangement uses TRBV10-3 and TRBJ2-3, with D possibly matching TRBD1 (6 bases). With 5 bases removed from V and 5 bases from J, the gap between germline ends came to 11 bases. The CDR3 is 13 residues long. The germline V gene has CDR1 ENHRY and CDR2 SYGVKD. The DNA for the CDR3 is TGTGCCATCAGTCAGGGGAATAGAGATACGCAGTATTTT. It yields the protein CAISQGNRDTQYF.

The gene calls are TRBV19 and TRBJ2-1; 7 nucleotides align to TRBD2. V lost 3 bases, J lost 10 bases, and 12 bases stayed unmatched. The germline gives CDR1 LNHDA, CDR2 SQIVND (reference sequence). The CDR3 loop spans 15 amino acids. CDR3 loop: CASSMGRAGRGEQFF. The CDR3 bases are TGTGCCAGTAGTATGGGTAGAGCGGGGCGTGGGGAGCAGTTCTTC.

The DNA for the CDR3 is TGTGCCAGCAGCTGGGACAGGACCGGGGAGCTGTTTTTT. Translation: CASSWDRTGELFF. The J gene is TRBJ2-2, the V gene TRBV7-9; the match to TRBD1 covers 8 bases. The ends lost 4 bases at V and 5 bases at J; junction bases unmatched: 0. Germline V gene data show CDR1 as SEHNR and CDR2 as FQNEAQ (reference sequence). This CDR3 has 13 residues.

The J gene is TRBJ1-6, the V gene TRBV6-5; possible D gene TRBD1, 6 bases. Germline CDR1 and CDR2: MNHEY and SVGAGI. The germline V and J ends were trimmed by 5 bases and 8 bases, with 10 bases remaining between them. The CDR3 extends over 13 amino acids. The CDR3 DNA reads TGTGCCAGCAGTCGGTGGACAGATTCACCCCTCCACTTT. Translated: CASSRWTDSPLHF.

This clone has a handful of counts. The chain has TRBV5-1 and TRBJ2-3; possible D gene TRBD1, 5 bases. This CDR3 spans 15 amino acids. The V gene lost 4 bases and the J gene lost 2 bases, with 14 bases spanning the gap. CDR1 is SGHRS and CDR2 is YFSETQ in the germline V gene. Here the CDR3 DNA reads TGCGCCAGCAGCCCCCCTACAGGTTCCACAGATACGCAGTATTTT. This sequence encodes CASSPPTGSTDTQYF.

The gene calls are TRBV4-1 and TRBJ2-1; TRBD2 matches 8 bases. The ends lost 4 bases at V and 3 bases at J; junction bases unmatched: 8. Germline loops: CDR1 MGHRA, CDR2 YSYEKL. The CDR3 sequence is 16 residues long. The CDR3 region has the DNA TGCGCCAGCAGCCCCGGGCGCGGGGGGTTCTACAATGAGCAGTTCTTC. Translating gives CASSPGRGGFYNEQFF.

The chain links TRBV11-2 to TRBJ2-1; unclear D gene. The CDR3 sequence is 13 residues long. Trimming shortened V by 5 bases and J by 6 bases, and 11 bases separated the two germline ends. Germline V gene sequence: CDR1 SGHAT, CDR2 FQNNGV. CDR3 nucleotides: TGTGCCAGCAGCCCCCCATCATCCAATGAGCAGTTCTTC. Its protein is CASSPPSSNEQFF.

The genes are TRBV4-1 and TRBJ1-3; D ambiguous. The CDR3 consists of 12 residues. Per germline, CDR1 MGHRA and CDR2 YSYEKL. Trimming shortened V by 6 bases and J by 7 bases, and 10 bases separated the two germline ends. CDR3: CASSLAGNTIYF. CDR3 bases: TGCGCCAGCAGTCTGGCGGGGAACACCATATATTTT.

V is TRBV4-1 and J is TRBJ1-1; D is unclear. The CDR3 contains 13 residues. CDR1 MGHRA and CDR2 YSYEKL come from the germline V gene. V was shortened by 4 bases and J by 0 bases, with 6 bases between the two germline ends. The CDR3 here is CASSLSMNTEAFF. The CDR3, as DNA: TGCGCCAGCAGCCTGAGTATGAACACTGAAGCTTTCTTT.

The rearrangement links TRBV10-2 to TRBJ1-3, with 7 bases identical to TRBD1. The CDR3 length is 16 residues. The V and J ends lost 4 bases and 1 base, in that order; junction bases with no gene match: 7. Per the germline V gene, CDR1 is WSHSY and CDR2 is SAAADI. The DNA of the CDR3 is TGCGCCAGCAGTGGTTGGACAGGAAGGTCTGGAAACACCATATATTTT. Residues: CASSGWTGRSGNTIYF.

V gene TRBV5-4 combines with J gene TRBJ2-3; 11 bases are shared with TRBD2. There are 17 residues in the CDR3. The germline gives CDR1 SGHNT, CDR2 YYREEE (reference sequence). The trim removed 2 bases at V and 0 bases at J, leaving 5 bases unmatched. The chain's CDR3 is CASSFRLAGLSTDTQYF. CDR3 sequence (DNA): TGTGCCAGCAGCTTCAGACTAGCGGGATTAAGCACAGATACGCAGTATTTT.

V usage is TRBV19 and J usage is TRBJ2-5; D is perhaps TRBD2 (6 bases). The CDR3 covers 15 residues. Trimming removed 3 bases at V and 2 bases at J, with 13 bases between. The germline V gene encodes CDR1 LNHDA and CDR2 SQIVND (reference sequence). CDR3 DNA: TGTGCCAGTAGTATTTCCGTGGCGGGGCAAGAGACCCAGTACTTC. This translates into CASSISVAGQETQYF.

This clone was recorded only once. The CDR3 loop reads CASSVAGVPETQYF. As DNA, the CDR3 is TGTGCCAGCAGCGTAGCCGGGGTACCAGAGACCCAGTACTTC. The V call is TRBV9, the J call TRBJ2-5; possible D gene TRBD2, 5 bases. The germline V gene has CDR1 SGDLS and CDR2 YYNGEE. Trimming left V 0 bases short and J 4 bases short, with 10 bases between. CDR3 length equals 14 residues.

The chain joins TRBV6-1 to TRBJ2-3; 10 bases align to TRBD1. CDR1 and CDR2 (germline): MNHNS, SASEGT. V was clipped by 6 bases and J by 5 bases; unmatched bases: 5. CDR3 length: 14 amino acids. The CDR3 sequence is CASRWDRGKDTQYF. The CDR3 DNA sequence: TGTGCCAGCAGGTGGGACAGGGGCAAAGATACGCAGTATTTT.

The rearrangement uses TRBV5-5 and TRBJ2-2; 9 positions agree with TRBD2. CDR1 and CDR2 (germline): SGHKS, YYEKEE (reference sequence). V dropped 0 bases and J dropped 4; count of bases not matched to a gene: 10. The CDR3 totals 18 residues. The CDR3 reads CASSLAGRLAGPTGELFF. The DNA for the CDR3 is TGTGCCAGCAGCTTGGCCGGCCGGCTAGCGGGGCCCACCGGGGAGCTGTTTTTT. Full variable domain (outside the CDR3, taken from reference TRBV5-5 and TRBJ2-2): DAGVTQSPTHLIKTRGQQVTLRCSPISGHKSVSWYQQVLGQGPQFIFQYYEKEERGRGNFPDRFSARQFPNYSSELNVNALLLGDSALYLCASSLAGRLAGPTGELFFGEGSRLTVL.